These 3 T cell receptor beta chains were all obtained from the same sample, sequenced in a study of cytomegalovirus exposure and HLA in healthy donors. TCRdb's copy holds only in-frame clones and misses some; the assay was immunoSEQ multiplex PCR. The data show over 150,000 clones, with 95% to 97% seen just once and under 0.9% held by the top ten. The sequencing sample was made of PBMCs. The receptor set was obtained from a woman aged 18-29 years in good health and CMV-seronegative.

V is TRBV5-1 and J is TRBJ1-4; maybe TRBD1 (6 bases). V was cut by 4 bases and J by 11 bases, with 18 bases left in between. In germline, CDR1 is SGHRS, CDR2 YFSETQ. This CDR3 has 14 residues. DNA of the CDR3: TGCGCCAGCAGCCCGGACAGCAAGGTCGGGAAACTGTTTTTT. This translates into CASSPDSKVGKLFF.

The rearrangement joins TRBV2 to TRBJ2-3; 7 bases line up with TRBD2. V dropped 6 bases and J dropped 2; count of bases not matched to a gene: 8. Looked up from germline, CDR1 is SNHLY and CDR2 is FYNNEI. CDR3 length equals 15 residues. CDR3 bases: TGTGCCAGCAGGGCTCGCCGGGGGGACACAGATACGCAGTATTTT. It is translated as CASRARRGDTDTQYF.

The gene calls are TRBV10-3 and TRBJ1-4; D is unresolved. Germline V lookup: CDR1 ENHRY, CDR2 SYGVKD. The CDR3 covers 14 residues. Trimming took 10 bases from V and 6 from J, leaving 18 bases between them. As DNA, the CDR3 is TGTGCCACTAAATCCTGGGCTACCGATGAAAAACTGTTTTTT. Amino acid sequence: CATKSWATDEKLFF.